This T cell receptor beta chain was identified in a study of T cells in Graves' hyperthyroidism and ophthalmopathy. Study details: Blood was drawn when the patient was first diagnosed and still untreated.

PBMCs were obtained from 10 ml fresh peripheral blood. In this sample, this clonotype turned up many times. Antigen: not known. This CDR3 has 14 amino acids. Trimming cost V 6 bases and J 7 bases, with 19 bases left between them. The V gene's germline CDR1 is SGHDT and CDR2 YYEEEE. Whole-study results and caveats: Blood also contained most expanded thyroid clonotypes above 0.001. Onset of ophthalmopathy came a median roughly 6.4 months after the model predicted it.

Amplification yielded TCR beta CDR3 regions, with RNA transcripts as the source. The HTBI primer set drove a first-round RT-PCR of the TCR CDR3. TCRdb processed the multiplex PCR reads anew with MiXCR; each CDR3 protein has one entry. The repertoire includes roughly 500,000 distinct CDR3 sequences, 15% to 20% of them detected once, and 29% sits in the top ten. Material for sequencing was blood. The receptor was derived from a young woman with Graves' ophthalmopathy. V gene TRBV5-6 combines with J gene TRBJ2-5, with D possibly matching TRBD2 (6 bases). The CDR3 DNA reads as TGTGCCAGCACCCCTGGGGGGACCAGGACGACCCAGTACTTC. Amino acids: CASTPGGTRTTQYF.